A single sample gave rise to the 18 T cell receptor beta chains below, sequenced in a study of CD8+ T cells in alopecia areata (dated by TCRdb to about 2018). The receptor library was made with the immunoSEQ multiplex PCR assay. To provide template for TCR sequencing, every sample had RNA extracted and reverse transcribed into cDNA. As stored in TCRdb, this immuneACCESS dataset retains in-frame rearrangements with V and J assigned. A fraction of the clones does not appear; measured against another copy, unresolved V genes explain less than half of the discrepancy, and the remainder lacks a known reason. In all, the sample holds 160,000 or so clones, and less than 75% of those were seen once. Over 10% of the sample belongs to the ten largest clones. In the paper's terms, the time point label means: baseline before oral tofacitinib. The sequences come from CD8+ T cells sorted from blood, collected at week 0. The receptors originated from a human donor with alopecia areata.

In this sample, this clone turned up a few times. This sequence joins TRBV2 and TRBJ2-7; 8 bases are shared with TRBD2. After removal of 7 bases from V and 4 bases from J, the junction contained 12 bases not matched to a gene. This CDR3 spans 15 amino acids. In germline, CDR1 is SNHLY, CDR2 FYNNEI. This chain's CDR3 is CASNPGRGGKYEQYF. The DNA of the CDR3 is TGTGCCAGCAACCCCGGCCGGGGGGGCAAGTACGAGCAGTACTTC.

V and J are TRBV7-9 and TRBJ2-2; TRBD1 or TRBD2 may be the D gene (5 bases each). Germline CDR1 and CDR2: SEHNR and FQNEAQ (reference sequence). This CDR3 region has 13 residues. Trimming shortened V by 4 bases and J by 7 bases, and 10 bases separated the two germline ends. The CDR3 sequence: CASSSGTVGELFF. For the CDR3, the DNA is TGTGCCAGCAGCTCCGGGACGGTCGGGGAGCTGTTTTTT.

This clone occurred once. The chain links TRBV27 to TRBJ2-7; no clear D gene. The V gene lost 8 bases and the J gene lost 13 bases, with 18 bases spanning the gap. This CDR3 has 11 amino acids. The germline gives CDR1 MNHEY, CDR2 SMNVEV (reference sequence). For the CDR3, the DNA is TGTGCCAGCGGGCCACCGCCCCACCCTTACTTC. Translating it yields CASGPPPHPYF.

This clone came up a few times. The chain employs TRBV10-3 and TRBJ2-1; 13 bases line up with TRBD2. V lost 8 bases and J lost 7; bases outside the gene matches: 2. Germline V gene sequence: CDR1 ENHRY, CDR2 SYGVKD. This CDR3 contains 13 residues. The CDR3: CAIRGLAGNEQFF. In nucleotides, the CDR3 is TGTGCCATCCGGGGACTAGCGGGAAATGAGCAGTTCTTC.

The CDR3 loop is CASSHGTENTEAFF. The DNA for the CDR3 is TGCGCCAGCAGCCATGGGACAGAGAACACTGAAGCTTTCTTT. This chain connects TRBV4-1 to TRBJ1-1; 7 nucleotides agree with TRBD1. The CDR3 is made up of 14 amino acids. Unmatched junction bases numbered 2, after V lost 3 bases and J lost 1 base. Looked up from germline, CDR1 is MGHRA and CDR2 is YSYEKL.

The chain links TRBV5-6 to TRBJ2-1; D ambiguous. CDR3 length equals 13 residues. V was cut by 1 base and J by 7 bases, with 9 bases left in between. The germline CDR1 and CDR2 sequences are SGHDT and YYEEEE. The CDR3 sequence: CASSLTPSNEQFF. DNA for the CDR3: TGTGCCAGCAGCTTGACCCCCTCTAATGAGCAGTTCTTC.

This chain uses TRBV19 with TRBJ1-6, with D uncertain. The CDR3 extends over 12 amino acids. V lost 1 base and J 12 bases, leaving 7 bases between the germline ends. The germline CDR1 and CDR2 sequences are LNHDA and SQIVND (reference sequence). CDR3 DNA sequence: TGTGCCAGTAGTATAGGCGGGTTACCCCTCCACTTT. Translation: CASSIGGLPLHF.

This rearrangement joins TRBV29-1 to TRBJ1-1; possible D gene TRBD1, 6 bases. The V end was cut by 4 bases, the J end by 6 bases, with 15 bases between. Germline V gene sequence: CDR1 SQVTM, CDR2 ANQGSEA. The CDR3 totals 13 residues. The CDR3 here is CSVVARGGSEAFF. The CDR3, as DNA: TGCAGCGTTGTGGCCAGGGGAGGGTCTGAAGCTTTCTTT.

The V gene is TRBV15, the J gene TRBJ2-1; TRBD2 agrees at 11 bases. This CDR3 has 17 residues. Germline V gene sequence: CDR1 LNHNV, CDR2 YYDKDF (reference sequence). The V segment lost 4 bases and the J segment 0 bases; nucleotides outside the gene matches: 5. This chain's CDR3 is CATSTSGGPSSYNEQFF. In nucleotides, the CDR3 is TGTGCCACCAGCACTAGCGGGGGGCCGAGCTCCTACAATGAGCAGTTCTTC.

This chain's CDR3 is CASSLLLAGGLITDTQYF. The CDR3 DNA is TGTGCCAGCAGCTTACTCCTAGCGGGGGGGCTGATCACAGATACGCAGTATTTT. The chain has TRBV7-6 and TRBJ2-3; TRBD2 matches 12 bases. V shed 2 bases and J 2 bases; nucleotides not matched to a gene: 8. The germline gives CDR1 SGHVS, CDR2 FNYEAQ. The CDR3 is 18 amino acids.

The J gene is TRBJ2-1, the V gene TRBV6-5; D is perhaps TRBD2 (6 bases). CDR1 is MNHEY and CDR2 is SVGAGI in the germline V gene. This CDR3 comprises 15 residues. V lost 6 bases to trimming and J lost 9 bases, with 21 bases between them. CDR3 nucleotides: TGTGCCAGCAGGGAGGGCCCCGCCGGTGGTACTGAGCAGTTCTTC. The encoded protein is CASREGPAGGTEQFF.

This chain joins TRBV9 and TRBJ1-2; possibly TRBD1 for D (5 bases). V lost 4 bases, J lost 2 bases, and 9 bases lay in between. The CDR3 has 13 amino acids. The V gene's germline CDR1 is SGDLS and CDR2 YYNGEE. Written as DNA, the CDR3 is TGTGCCAGCAGCCCCGACAGCAACTATGGCTACACCTTC. Its protein product is CASSPDSNYGYTF.

The rearrangement joins TRBV27 to TRBJ2-7, with 9 bases identical to TRBD1. Germline trimming cut 2 bases from V and 4 bases from J; bases unmatched to any gene: 3. CDR1 and CDR2 from the germline V gene are MNHEY and SMNVEV (reference sequence). The length of the CDR3 is 14 residues. As DNA, the CDR3 is TGTGCCAGCAGTTTAAGGACAGGGGATTACGAGCAGTACTTC. Translated, it gives CASSLRTGDYEQYF.

The V gene is TRBV5-6, the J gene TRBJ2-7; TRBD1 matches at 8 bases. Per the germline V gene, CDR1 is SGHDT and CDR2 is YYEEEE. The CDR3 loop spans 16 amino acids. Trimming took 5 bases from V and 4 from J; bases not matched to a gene: 14. The CDR3 bases are TGTGCCAGCAGAACTGGACAGGGCTTACGCGGATACGAGCAGTACTTC. It yields the protein CASRTGQGLRGYEQYF. Full variable domain (remainder filled in from reference TRBV5-6 and TRBJ2-7): DAGVTQSPTHLIKTRGQQVTLRCSPKSGHDTVSWYQQALGQGPQFIFQYYEEEERQRGNFPDRFSGHQFPNYSSELNVNALLLGDSALYLCASRTGQGLRGYEQYFGPGTRLTVT.

This clone showed up just a few times. The V gene is TRBV2, the J gene TRBJ1-4; possible D gene TRBD1, 5 bases. Per the germline V gene, CDR1 is SNHLY and CDR2 is FYNNEI. This CDR3 comprises 14 residues. Trimming took off 7 bases at V and 5 bases at J, with 14 bases between the two ends. The DNA for the CDR3 is TGTGCCAGCACCCCGGGGGGGAGAAATGAAAAACTGTTTTTT. Amino acids: CASTPGGRNEKLFF.

The chain uses TRBV29-1 and TRBJ2-7; 7 bases map to TRBD2. Germline loops: CDR1 SQVTM, CDR2 ANQGSEA. V lost 4 bases and J lost 2; bases outside the gene matches: 8. The CDR3 is 14 residues long. The CDR3 nucleotides are TGCAGCGTTGGGATTAAGCGGGGCCCCTACGAGCAGTACTTC. This translates into CSVGIKRGPYEQYF.

The rearrangement links TRBV7-9 to TRBJ2-1; D is perhaps TRBD1 (6 bases). CDR1 is SEHNR and CDR2 is FQNEAQ in the germline V gene (reference sequence). CDR3 size: 12 residues. Between the trimmed V and J ends, which lost 6 bases and 7 bases, there was a span of 10 bases. Written as DNA, the CDR3 is TGTGCCAGCAGTCAGGGGTTTAATGAGCAGTTCTTC. Encoded protein: CASSQGFNEQFF.

In its sample, this clone was seen once. This chain links TRBV6-5 with TRBJ2-1; D gene unclear. Germline CDR1 is MNHEY and CDR2 is SVGAGI. Trimming removed 2 bases from V and 3 bases from J, with 8 bases in between. The length of the CDR3 is 14 residues. The CDR3 sequence is CASSYRRLYNEQFF. DNA of the CDR3: TGTGCCAGCAGTTACAGGAGACTCTACAATGAGCAGTTCTTC.